Listed below are T cell receptor beta chains from one sample, sequenced in a study of blood T cell repertoires in COVID-19. The assay was immunoSEQ multiplex PCR, and TCRdb's table has in-frame clones only and misses some. This sample yields hundreds of thousands of clones, of which around 90% are seen a single time; around 0.78% belongs to the top ten. Source material: peripheral blood. The receptor source for this set is a woman in her thirties with acute or convalescent COVID-19. CDR3s include the opening cysteine and the closing phenylalanine or tryptophan. The D gene is left open where the match is weak. Rows give clone size only sometimes, using once, few, many, or a class for an expanded clone.

v_gene: TRBV5-1
abundance: -
d_gene: TRBD2
j_gene: TRBJ2-7
CDR3aa: CASSLGFAGGSEQYF
CDR3nt: TGCGCCAGCAGCTTGGGATTTGCGGGAGGTTCCGAGCAGTACTTC

v_gene: TRBV19
abundance: -
d_gene: -
j_gene: TRBJ2-3
CDR3aa: CASGPGVLADTQYF
CDR3nt: TGTGCCAGTGGACCAGGGGTACTCGCAGATACGCAGTATTTT

v_gene: TRBV19
abundance: -
d_gene: -
j_gene: TRBJ2-1
CDR3aa: CASSFGGGTTYNEQFF
CDR3nt: TGTGCCAGTAGTTTTGGAGGGGGGACTACCTACAATGAGCAGTTCTTC

v_gene: TRBV12-1
abundance: -
d_gene: -
j_gene: TRBJ2-7
CDR3aa: CASSLSGQRHPFSYEQYF
CDR3nt: TGTGCCAGCAGCTTGTCGGGACAGCGTCATCCTTTCTCCTACGAGCAGTACTTC

v_gene: TRBV20-1
abundance: -
d_gene: TRBD2
j_gene: TRBJ2-7
CDR3aa: CSASLISGRGEQYF
CDR3nt: TGCAGTGCTAGTTTAATTAGCGGGAGGGGAGAGCAGTACTTC

v_gene: TRBV6-4
abundance: -
d_gene: -
j_gene: TRBJ1-6
CDR3aa: CASSDRAGNSPLHF
CDR3nt: TGTGCCAGCAGTGACAGGGCGGGAAATTCACCCCTCCACTTT

v_gene: TRBV10-2
abundance: -
d_gene: -
j_gene: TRBJ2-7
CDR3aa: CASSEGWGSLTYEQYF
CDR3nt: TGCGCCAGCAGTGAAGGGTGGGGCAGCTTAACCTACGAGCAGTACTTC

v_gene: TRBV19
abundance: once
d_gene: -
j_gene: TRBJ1-1
CDR3aa: CASSISVETATTEAFF
CDR3nt: TGTGCCAGTAGTATTTCCGTCGAGACAGCCACGACTGAAGCTTTCTTT

v_gene: TRBV5-4
abundance: -
d_gene: TRBD2
j_gene: TRBJ2-1
CDR3aa: CASSLGRGGNEQFF
CDR3nt: TGTGCCAGCAGCTTGGGGCGGGGGGGCAATGAGCAGTTCTTC

v_gene: TRBV19
abundance: -
d_gene: TRBD2
j_gene: TRBJ2-7
CDR3aa: CASGTSGRAGSYEQYF
CDR3nt: TGTGCCAGCGGGACTAGCGGGAGGGCCGGATCCTACGAGCAGTACTTC

v_gene: TRBV6-2/TRBV6-3
abundance: -
d_gene: TRBD2
j_gene: TRBJ2-7
CDR3aa: CASSYGLALHSYEQYF
CDR3nt: TGTGCCAGCAGTTATGGACTAGCACTACACTCCTACGAGCAGTACTTC

v_gene: TRBV18
abundance: -
d_gene: -
j_gene: TRBJ1-3
CDR3aa: CASSTSGGNTIYF
CDR3nt: TGTGCCAGCTCAACCTCAGGGGGAAACACCATATATTTT

v_gene: TRBV13
abundance: -
d_gene: -
j_gene: TRBJ1-4
CDR3aa: CASSLGRGREKLFF
CDR3nt: TGTGCCAGCAGCTTAGGTAGGGGTCGTGAAAAACTGTTTTTT

v_gene: TRBV5-1
abundance: -
d_gene: TRBD2
j_gene: TRBJ2-2
CDR3aa: CASRHLAGGGTGELFF
CDR3nt: TGCGCCAGCAGGCACCTAGCGGGAGGAGGCACCGGGGAGCTGTTTTTT

v_gene: TRBV4-3
abundance: -
d_gene: -
j_gene: TRBJ2-5
CDR3aa: CASSQEWQLETQYF
CDR3nt: TGCGCCAGCAGCCAAGAGTGGCAATTGGAGACCCAGTACTTC

v_gene: TRBV6-5
abundance: once
d_gene: TRBD2
j_gene: TRBJ2-7
CDR3aa: CASSYSGAGHYEQYF
CDR3nt: TGTGCCAGCAGTTACTCTGGAGCGGGGCACTACGAGCAGTACTTC

v_gene: TRBV9
abundance: -
d_gene: -
j_gene: TRBJ2-2
CDR3aa: CASSPFPGELFF
CDR3nt: TGTGCCAGCAGCCCCTTTCCCGGGGAGCTGTTTTTT

v_gene: TRBV7-3
abundance: -
d_gene: TRBD2
j_gene: TRBJ2-3
CDR3aa: CASSPRTSWDTQYF
CDR3nt: TGTGCCAGCAGCCCCCGGACTAGTTGGGATACGCAGTATTTT

v_gene: TRBV7-9
abundance: few
d_gene: TRBD2
j_gene: TRBJ2-1
CDR3aa: CASTRTGGMHNEQFF
CDR3nt: TGTGCCAGCACCCGAACGGGAGGGATGCACAATGAGCAGTTCTTC

v_gene: TRBV4-3
abundance: -
d_gene: TRBD1
j_gene: TRBJ2-4
CDR3aa: CASSQDYGTGVPSKNIQYF
CDR3nt: TGCGCCAGCAGCCAAGATTACGGGACAGGAGTACCAAGTAAAAACATTCAGTACTTC

v_gene: TRBV11-3
abundance: once
d_gene: TRBD2
j_gene: TRBJ2-3
CDR3aa: CASSQSSRTSGRDTQYF
CDR3nt: TGTGCCAGCAGCCAATCCTCCCGGACTAGCGGGAGGGATACGCAGTATTTT

v_gene: TRBV15
abundance: -
d_gene: -
j_gene: TRBJ2-3
CDR3aa: CATTPLGASTDTQYF
CDR3nt: TGTGCCACCACCCCACTGGGGGCTAGCACAGATACGCAGTATTTT

v_gene: TRBV30
abundance: -
d_gene: -
j_gene: TRBJ1-1
CDR3aa: CAWSLTEMNTEAFF
CDR3nt: TGTGCCTGGAGCCTTACAGAAATGAACACTGAAGCTTTCTTT

v_gene: TRBV14
abundance: few
d_gene: -
j_gene: TRBJ2-7
CDR3aa: CASSPHPFTGQTDYEQYF
CDR3nt: TGTGCCAGCAGCCCCCATCCCTTTACAGGCCAAACCGATTACGAGCAGTACTTC

v_gene: TRBV12-5
abundance: -
d_gene: TRBD1
j_gene: TRBJ1-4
CDR3aa: CASGFRTGQLNEKLFF
CDR3nt: TGTGCTAGTGGTTTTCGTACGGGACAGCTGAATGAAAAACTGTTTTTT

v_gene: TRBV11-3
abundance: few
d_gene: -
j_gene: TRBJ2-7
CDR3aa: CASSTDLEGHYEQYF
CDR3nt: TGTGCCAGCAGCACCGACCTAGAGGGACACTACGAGCAGTACTTC

v_gene: TRBV15
abundance: -
d_gene: TRBD1
j_gene: TRBJ2-2
CDR3aa: CATSPRQGPTGELFF
CDR3nt: TGTGCCACCAGCCCCCGACAGGGCCCCACCGGGGAGCTGTTTTTT

v_gene: TRBV7-2
abundance: once
d_gene: -
j_gene: TRBJ2-1
CDR3aa: CASSNRWEQFF
CDR3nt: TGTGCCAGCAGCAACCGGTGGGAGCAGTTCTTC

v_gene: TRBV9
abundance: -
d_gene: TRBD2
j_gene: TRBJ2-7
CDR3aa: CASSFGLAGGTAYEQYF
CDR3nt: TGTGCCAGCAGCTTTGGACTAGCGGGAGGAACGGCCTACGAGCAGTACTTC

v_gene: TRBV6-5
abundance: -
d_gene: TRBD1
j_gene: TRBJ2-7
CDR3aa: CASSSGQFGEQYF
CDR3nt: TGTGCCAGCAGTTCGGGACAGTTTGGAGAGCAGTACTTC

v_gene: TRBV27
abundance: -
d_gene: TRBD2
j_gene: TRBJ2-2
CDR3aa: CASSSPGLAGTGELFF
CDR3nt: TGTGCCAGCTCTTCGCCGGGACTAGCGGGAACCGGGGAGCTGTTTTTT

v_gene: TRBV20-1
abundance: -
d_gene: TRBD2
j_gene: TRBJ2-7
CDR3aa: CSASVRLAGVHLGHEQYF
CDR3nt: TGCAGTGCTAGTGTCCGACTAGCGGGAGTGCATTTGGGACACGAGCAGTACTTC

v_gene: TRBV10-3
abundance: -
d_gene: TRBD2
j_gene: TRBJ2-1
CDR3aa: CATLAGGHNEQFF
CDR3nt: TGTGCCACCTTAGCGGGAGGCCACAATGAGCAGTTCTTC

v_gene: TRBV5-1
abundance: -
d_gene: -
j_gene: TRBJ1-4
CDR3aa: CASSIGERGKLFF
CDR3nt: TGCGCCAGCAGCATTGGCGAGAGAGGAAAACTGTTTTTT

v_gene: TRBV4-2
abundance: -
d_gene: TRBD1
j_gene: TRBJ2-1
CDR3aa: CASSQYSGGIDEQFF
CDR3nt: TGTGCCAGCAGCCAATATTCAGGGGGCATCGATGAGCAGTTCTTC

v_gene: TRBV7-6
abundance: -
d_gene: TRBD1
j_gene: TRBJ1-2
CDR3aa: CASSPGDRLNSGYGYTF
CDR3nt: TGTGCCAGCAGCCCGGGGGACAGGCTTAATTCTGGCTATGGCTACACCTTC

v_gene: TRBV30
abundance: once
d_gene: TRBD1
j_gene: TRBJ2-7
CDR3aa: CAWSTGGSYEQYF
CDR3nt: TGTGCCTGGAGTACAGGGGGGTCCTACGAGCAGTACTTC

v_gene: TRBV30
abundance: -
d_gene: -
j_gene: TRBJ2-2
CDR3aa: CAWSVQAINTGELFF
CDR3nt: TGTGCCTGGAGTGTACAGGCCATAAACACCGGGGAGCTGTTTTTT

v_gene: TRBV7-9
abundance: -
d_gene: TRBD1
j_gene: TRBJ1-6
CDR3aa: CASSFQGQGRSPLHF
CDR3nt: TGTGCCAGCAGCTTTCAAGGACAGGGGCGGTCACCCCTCCACTTT

v_gene: TRBV19
abundance: -
d_gene: TRBD1
j_gene: TRBJ2-7
CDR3aa: CASSMGTAVYEQYF
CDR3nt: TGTGCCAGTAGTATGGGGACAGCCGTCTACGAGCAGTACTTC

v_gene: TRBV12-3/TRBV12-4
abundance: -
d_gene: -
j_gene: TRBJ2-7
CDR3aa: CASSLSPSGQYF
CDR3nt: TGTGCCAGCAGTTTAAGTCCCTCCGGGCAGTACTTC